This entry lists 22 T cell receptor beta chains sequenced from one sample in a study of CD8 T cells in Susac syndrome. RNA, at about 0.45 to 1 ug, was reverse transcribed with random hexamers. TCRdb re-analysed the immunoSEQ multiplex PCR reads in MiXCR, keeping a single row per CDR3 protein. Altogether roughly 140,000 distinct CDR3 sequences are present, approximately 95% being singletons, with the ten largest covering over 0.25%. The sequenced material came from CD8+ T cells from PBMCs. These receptors all come from a human donor in good health.

V is TRBV4-2 and J is TRBJ1-1; D is undetermined. V was clipped by 4 bases and J by 4 bases, with 13 bases between them. This CDR3 has 14 amino acids. Germline loops: CDR1 LGHNA, CDR2 YNFKEQ. CDR3 amino acids: CASSPHLVGTEAFF. As DNA, the CDR3 is TGTGCCAGCAGCCCCCACCTGGTAGGCACTGAAGCTTTCTTT.

The J gene is TRBJ2-7, the V gene TRBV30, with D possibly being TRBD1 (5 bases). The CDR3 is 14 amino acids. Trimming pared 2 bases from V and 3 bases from J, leaving 14 bases between. CDR1 GTSNPN and CDR2 SVGIG come from the germline V gene (reference sequence). The DNA of the CDR3 is TGTGCCTGGAGTACCACCGGCCAGGGCTACGAGCAGTACTTC. Amino acid sequence: CAWSTTGQGYEQYF. The entire variable domain, with the rest obtained from reference TRBV30 and TRBJ2-7, is as follows: SQTIHQWPATLVQPVGSPLSLECTVEGTSNPNLYWYRQAAGRGLQLLFYSVGIGQISSEVPQNLSASRPQDRQFILSSKKLLLSDSGFYLCAWSTTGQGYEQYFGPGTRLTVT.

The CDR3 sequence is CSANPPLAKNIQYF. The CDR3, as DNA: TGCAGTGCTAACCCTCCTCTAGCCAAAAACATTCAGTACTTC. The chain employs TRBV20-1 and TRBJ2-4; D is unclear. CDR1 DFQATT and CDR2 SNEGSKA come from the germline V gene (reference sequence). The CDR3 contains 14 residues. V was pared by 4 bases and J by 0 bases, with 10 bases between.

This chain links TRBV30 with TRBJ2-1; 7 positions agree with TRBD2. The CDR3 extends over 14 amino acids. Trimming cost V 2 bases and J 4 bases; bases outside gene matches: 5. Per the germline V gene, CDR1 is GTSNPN and CDR2 is SVGIG (reference sequence). The CDR3 sequence is CAWSLSGNYNEQFF. For the CDR3, the DNA is TGTGCCTGGAGTCTGAGCGGGAATTACAATGAGCAGTTCTTC.

J is TRBJ2-1 and V is TRBV5-6; a possible D gene is TRBD1 (5 bases). V lost 4 bases and J 10 bases, leaving 12 bases between the germline ends. The CDR3 contains 12 residues. CDR1 and CDR2 (germline): SGHDT, YYEEEE. The CDR3 DNA follows: TGTGCCAGCAGCCTGGGCTCAGGGGAGCAGTTCTTC. Residues: CASSLGSGEQFF.

The V and J genes are TRBV6-2 or TRBV6-3 and TRBJ2-7; D is uncertain. Germline CDR1 reads MNHEY; CDR2 reads SVGEGT. The V end lost 6 bases, the J end lost 2 bases, and 20 bases lay between the germline ends. This CDR3 contains 16 residues. The DNA for the CDR3 is TGTGCCAGCAGCGCCAAGACAAATCATCATACCTACGAGCAGTACTTC. It is translated as CASSAKTNHHTYEQYF.

This chain uses TRBV2 with TRBJ1-2; D is undetermined. V lost 8 bases to trimming and J lost 8 bases, with 3 bases between them. CDR1 SNHLY and CDR2 FYNNEI come from the germline V gene. The CDR3 has 8 residues. CDR3: CASRGYTF. As DNA, the CDR3 is TGTGCCAGCCGAGGCTACACCTTC. Looking up the rest from reference TRBV2 and TRBJ1-2 gives the full variable domain: EPEVTQTPSHQVTQMGQEVILRCVPISNHLYFYWYRQILGQKVEFLVSFYNNEISEKSEIFDDQFSVERPDGSNFTLKIRSTKLEDSAMYFCASRGYTFGSGTRLTVV.

The CDR3 nucleotides read TGTGCCTGGAGTTCGATCCCCACAGATACGCAGTATTTT. As protein: CAWSSIPTDTQYF. The rearrangement uses TRBV30 and TRBJ2-3; D is unresolved. Germline CDR1 reads GTSNPN; CDR2 reads SVGIG (reference sequence). CDR3 size: 13 residues. Trimming pared 2 bases from V and 2 bases from J, leaving 8 bases between.

The chain uses TRBV19 and TRBJ2-7; D unresolved. Germline CDR1 and CDR2: LNHDA and SQIVND (reference sequence). Trimming cost V 4 bases and J 2 bases, with 12 bases left between them. The CDR3 extends over 14 amino acids. CDR3 in amino acids: CASSSSSSAYEQYF. The CDR3 DNA sequence: TGTGCCAGTAGTAGCTCTAGTAGTGCCTACGAGCAGTACTTC.

This chain connects TRBV29-1 to TRBJ2-3; 9 nucleotides line up with TRBD1. Germline lookup yields CDR1 SQVTM and CDR2 ANQGSEA. Germline trimming cut 7 bases from V and 5 bases from J; bases unmatched to any gene: 7. The CDR3 runs 13 residues. The CDR3 loop is CSAKGQGLDTQYF. DNA for the CDR3: TGCAGCGCGAAGGGACAGGGCCTAGATACGCAGTATTTT.

The chain combines TRBV30 with TRBJ2-5; 7 nucleotides line up with TRBD1. CDR3 length equals 15 residues. The J segment lost 1 base and the V segment lost 2 bases, leaving 7 bases of the junction unmatched. Looked up from germline, CDR1 is GTSNPN and CDR2 is SVGIG (reference sequence). This CDR3 is CAWSSPRQGQETQYF. In DNA, the CDR3 is TGTGCCTGGAGTTCCCCAAGACAGGGCCAAGAGACCCAGTACTTC.

This clonotype came up once. The rearrangement joins TRBV19 to TRBJ2-5; tentatively, D is TRBD2 (6 bases). The CDR3 has 13 residues. V lost 1 base, J lost 4 bases, and 7 bases lay in between. Per germline, CDR1 LNHDA and CDR2 SQIVND (reference sequence). CDR3 sequence reads: CASSIVGGETQYF. For the CDR3, the DNA is TGTGCCAGTAGTATAGTCGGGGGAGAGACCCAGTACTTC.

This clonotype was observed a single time. V and J are TRBV20-1 and TRBJ2-3, with D maybe TRBD2 (5 bases). Trimming removed 1 base at V and 0 bases at J, with 14 bases between. The CDR3 totals 16 residues. Per the germline V gene, CDR1 is DFQATT and CDR2 is SNEGSKA (reference sequence). In DNA, the CDR3 is TGCAGTGCTAGAGCGGAGGTATTCTCTAGCACAGATACGCAGTATTTT. Its translation: CSARAEVFSSTDTQYF.

The rearrangement uses TRBV20-1 and TRBJ2-5; D gene uncertain. CDR3 length: 17 amino acids. Deletions cut 5 bases from V and 2 bases from J, with 24 bases between. CDR1 is DFQATT and CDR2 is SNEGSKA in the germline V gene (reference sequence). The CDR3 sequence: CSAALPPPASPQETQYF. The DNA of the CDR3 is TGCAGTGCTGCCTTACCCCCTCCGGCCAGCCCTCAAGAGACCCAGTACTTC.

The chain joins TRBV18 to TRBJ2-7; a weak D match, TRBD1 (6 bases). Between the trimmed V and J ends, which lost 4 bases and 3 bases, there was a span of 7 bases. This CDR3 has 12 residues. In germline, CDR1 is KGHSH, CDR2 LQKENI. CDR3 DNA: TGTGCCAGCTCACAGGGGGACTACGAGCAGTACTTC. As protein: CASSQGDYEQYF. The full variable domain, with the rest looked up from reference TRBV18 and TRBJ2-7, is NAGVMQNPRHLVRRRGQEARLRCSPMKGHSHVYWYRQLPEEGLKFMVYLQKENIIDESGMPKERFSAEFPKEGPSILRIQQVVRGDSAAYFCASSQGDYEQYFGPGTRLTVT.

The chain uses TRBV3-1 and TRBJ2-2; 7 nucleotides agree with TRBD1. The J segment lost 6 bases and the V segment lost 4 bases, leaving 2 bases of the junction unmatched. The germline gives CDR1 LGHDT, CDR2 YNNKEL (reference sequence). The CDR3 totals 13 residues. The CDR3 loop is CASSPTGPGELFF. The CDR3, as DNA: TGTGCCAGCAGCCCGACAGGGCCCGGGGAGCTGTTTTTT.

J is TRBJ2-7 and V is TRBV9; D ambiguous. CDR1 and CDR2 (germline): SGDLS, YYNGEE. The CDR3 contains 12 residues. With 0 bases removed from V and 4 bases from J, the gap between germline ends came to 5 bases. The CDR3 DNA reads TGTGCCAGCAGCGTAGACGCGTACGAGCAGTACTTC. As protein: CASSVDAYEQYF.

The chain employs TRBV13 and TRBJ2-7; perhaps TRBD2 as D (7 bases). There are 15 residues in the CDR3. Between the trimmed V and J ends, which lost 6 bases and 6 bases, there was a span of 21 bases. The V gene's germline CDR1 is PRHDT and CDR2 FYEKMQ (reference sequence). CDR3 region: CASSSERDTFIEQYF. CDR3 bases: TGTGCCAGCAGTTCCGAGCGGGACACCTTTATCGAGCAGTACTTC.

The gene calls are TRBV7-9 and TRBJ2-7; maybe TRBD1 (6 bases). CDR1 is SEHNR and CDR2 is FQNEAQ in the germline V gene (reference sequence). Trimming shortened V by 0 bases and J by 5 bases, and 11 bases separated the two germline ends. The CDR3 is 14 amino acids. CDR3 in DNA: TGTGCCAGCAGCTTAGCGACAGGAACCCACGAGCAGTACTTC. It translates to CASSLATGTHEQYF.

The chain has TRBV18 and TRBJ2-5; tentatively, D is TRBD2 (5 bases). Trimming removed 0 bases at V and 0 bases at J, with 14 bases between. The CDR3 contains 17 residues. Germline values: CDR1 KGHSH, CDR2 LQKENI. The CDR3: CASSPPRGPLYQETQYF. In DNA, the CDR3 is TGTGCCAGCTCACCACCACGAGGGCCCCTTTACCAAGAGACCCAGTACTTC.

This sequence joins TRBV29-1 and TRBJ2-1, with D possibly TRBD1 on 5 matching bases. The CDR3 loop spans 14 amino acids. Germline V gene lookup returns CDR1 SQVTM and CDR2 ANQGSEA. V lost 1 base and J 4 bases, leaving 11 bases between the germline ends. The CDR3 nucleotides are TGCAGCGTTGAAGGGACACCAGAATACAATGAGCAGTTCTTC. Residues: CSVEGTPEYNEQFF.

The chain has TRBV30 and TRBJ2-1; D unclear. Germline loops: CDR1 GTSNPN, CDR2 SVGIG (reference sequence). Trimming left V 0 bases short and J 5 bases short, with 5 bases between. The CDR3 totals 12 residues. The CDR3 coding sequence is TGTGCCTGGAGTGTCGGGCACAATGAGCAGTTCTTC. Its translation: CAWSVGHNEQFF. The entire variable domain, with the rest obtained from reference TRBV30 and TRBJ2-1, is as follows: SQTIHQWPATLVQPVGSPLSLECTVEGTSNPNLYWYRQAAGRGLQLLFYSVGIGQISSEVPQNLSASRPQDRQFILSSKKLLLSDSGFYLCAWSVGHNEQFFGPGTRLTVL.